This passage covers 10 T cell receptor beta chains from one sample sequenced in a study of T-cell reconstitution after alpha-beta-depleted transplantation in children. A TCRbeta library incorporating unique molecular identifiers was prepared. MiXCR was run by TCRdb on the PCR reads, yielding one entry per CDR3 protein. The table shows 200,000 to 300,000 distinct CDR3 sequences, with more than 10% occurring only once. The sample consisted of PBMCs from the stem cell graft donor, taken from the stem cell graft. The origin of the receptors is a human donor who donated a stem cell graft to a child with acute lymphoblastic leukemia.

The gene calls are TRBV5-1 and TRBJ1-1, with 8 positions matching TRBD1. With V trimmed by 4 bases and J by 6 bases, 8 bases remained unmatched. CDR1 is SGHRS and CDR2 is YFSETQ in the germline V gene. The CDR3 runs 14 residues. CDR3 residues: CASSNRQGRPEAFF. The CDR3 coding sequence is TGCGCCAGCAGCAACCGACAGGGGCGCCCTGAAGCTTTCTTT.

This clonotype was seen repeatedly, ten times or more. This rearrangement joins TRBV7-3 to TRBJ1-1, with TRBD1 as a possible D gene (6 bases). Trimming removed 5 bases at V and 3 bases at J, with 10 bases between. This CDR3 region has 13 residues. Germline V lookup: CDR1 SGHTA, CDR2 FQGTGA. The CDR3 region is CASSRGGDTEAFF. In DNA form, the CDR3 reads TGTGCCAGCAGCCGGGGGGGCGACACTGAAGCTTTCTTT. Full variable domain (remainder filled in from reference TRBV7-3 and TRBJ1-1): GAGVSQTPSNKVTEKGKYVELRCDPISGHTALYWYRQSLGQGPEFLIYFQGTGAADDSGLPNDRFFAVRPEGSVSTLKIQRTERGDSAVYLCASSRGGDTEAFFGQGTRLTVV.

This clonotype came up many times. The rearrangement links TRBV4-3 to TRBJ1-1; D perhaps matches TRBD1 (6 bases). The V end lost 5 bases, the J end lost 1 base, and 17 bases lay between the germline ends. The CDR3 sequence is 16 residues long. Germline lookup yields CDR1 LGHNA and CDR2 YSLEER. The DNA for the CDR3 is TGCGCCAGCAGCACCTTCGCAGGGGCCCCGAACACTGAAGCTTTCTTT. Translated, it gives CASSTFAGAPNTEAFF.

This clonotype appeared many times. The chain joins TRBV5-6 to TRBJ2-5, with TRBD1 matching over 7 bases. CDR1 is SGHDT, CDR2 YYEEEE, per germline. V shed 0 bases and J 3 bases; nucleotides not matched to a gene: 2. The CDR3 is 14 residues long. The CDR3 region is CASSLVGQKETQYF. The DNA for the CDR3 is TGTGCCAGCAGCTTGGTGGGACAGAAAGAGACCCAGTACTTC. The complete variable domain, with remaining parts taken from reference TRBV5-6 and TRBJ2-5, reads DAGVTQSPTHLIKTRGQQVTLRCSPKSGHDTVSWYQQALGQGPQFIFQYYEEEERQRGNFPDRFSGHQFPNYSSELNVNALLLGDSALYLCASSLVGQKETQYFGPGTRLLVL.

This clonotype was seen at least ten times. This chain joins TRBV7-9 and TRBJ2-7; tentative D call: TRBD1 (6 bases). This CDR3 has 15 residues. Per germline, CDR1 SEHNR and CDR2 FQNEAQ (reference sequence). Trimming pared 3 bases from V and 4 bases from J, leaving 16 bases between. CDR3 in amino acids: CASSLPGESGYEQYF. CDR3 coding DNA: TGTGCCAGCAGCTTGCCAGGGGAAAGTGGTTACGAGCAGTACTTC.

This clonotype was seen at least ten times. V usage is TRBV5-1 and J usage is TRBJ2-7, with TRBD1 matching 7 bases. The CDR3 length is 12 residues. From germline, CDR1 is SGHRS and CDR2 YFSETQ. Trimming at V came to 8 bases and at J to 6 bases, leaving 8 bases not matched to a gene. CDR3 loop: CASSGQVGEQYF. The CDR3 DNA sequence: TGCGCCAGTAGTGGACAGGTTGGCGAGCAGTACTTC.

This clonotype has just a few counts. The CDR3 loop is CASSKRWTGSYEQYF. The CDR3 DNA reads as TGTGCCAGCAGCAAGAGGTGGACAGGGTCATACGAGCAGTACTTC. The V call is TRBV21-1, the J call TRBJ2-7; TRBD1 was called by the table and not checked on the DNA. TRBV21-1 constitutes a pseudogene. There are 15 residues in the CDR3.

This clonotype was recorded at least ten times. The chain is built from TRBV5-1 and TRBJ2-1; TRBD2 is a possible D gene (5 bases). Between the trimmed V and J ends, which lost 1 base and 10 bases, there was a span of 18 bases. The CDR3 covers 15 residues. Germline CDR1 reads SGHRS; CDR2 reads YFSETQ. The CDR3: CASSLYPSGLSEQFF. The CDR3, as DNA: TGCGCCAGCAGCTTGTACCCAAGCGGCCTCAGCGAGCAGTTCTTC.

Ten or more counts support this clonotype. The rearrangement uses TRBV6-5 and TRBJ1-2; D is undetermined. Germline CDR1 and CDR2: MNHEY and SVGAGI. Trimming took 0 bases from V and 3 from J, leaving 5 bases between them. The CDR3 consists of 13 residues. The CDR3 DNA reads TGTGCCAGCAGTTACTCAAGGCACTATGGCTACACCTTC. Protein: CASSYSRHYGYTF.

This clonotype was recorded at least ten times. This chain uses TRBV10-3 with TRBJ2-3; D ambiguous. Germline CDR1 ENHRY, CDR2 SYGVKD. The CDR3 has 11 residues. V was pared by 4 bases and J by 5 bases, with 4 bases between. The CDR3 DNA reads TGTGCCATCAGTGCAGGAGATACGCAGTATTTT. Its protein product is CAISAGDTQYF.